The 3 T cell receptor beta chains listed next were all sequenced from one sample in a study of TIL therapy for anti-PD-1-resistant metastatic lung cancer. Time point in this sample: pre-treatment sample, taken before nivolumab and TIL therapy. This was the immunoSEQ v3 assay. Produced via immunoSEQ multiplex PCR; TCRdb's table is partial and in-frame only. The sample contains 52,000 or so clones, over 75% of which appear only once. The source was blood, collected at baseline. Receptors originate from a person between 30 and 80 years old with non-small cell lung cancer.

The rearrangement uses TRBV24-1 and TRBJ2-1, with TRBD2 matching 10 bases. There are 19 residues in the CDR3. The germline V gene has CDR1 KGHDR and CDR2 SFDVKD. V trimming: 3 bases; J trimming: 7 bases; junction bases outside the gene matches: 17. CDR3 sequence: CATSDAVIAGGRTLNEQFF. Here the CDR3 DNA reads TGTGCCACCAGTGATGCCGTGATAGCGGGAGGACGAACTTTGAATGAGCAGTTCTTC.

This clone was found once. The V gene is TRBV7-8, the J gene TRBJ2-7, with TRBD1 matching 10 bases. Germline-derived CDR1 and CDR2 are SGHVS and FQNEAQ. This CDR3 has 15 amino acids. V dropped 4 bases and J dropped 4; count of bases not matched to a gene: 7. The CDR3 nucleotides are TGTGCCAGCAGCTCAAGCGGGACAGGGGTGTACGAGCAGTACTTC. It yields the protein CASSSSGTGVYEQYF. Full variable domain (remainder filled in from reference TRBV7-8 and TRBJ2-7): GAGVSQSPRYKVAKRGQDVALRCDPISGHVSLFWYQQALGQGPEFLTYFQNEAQLDKSGLPSDRFFAERPEGSVSTLKIQRTQQEDSAVYLCASSSSGTGVYEQYFGPGTRLTVT.

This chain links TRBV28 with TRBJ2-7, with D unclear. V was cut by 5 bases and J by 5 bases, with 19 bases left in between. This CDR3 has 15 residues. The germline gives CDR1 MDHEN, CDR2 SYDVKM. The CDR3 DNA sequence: TGTGCCAGCAGTCCCGGGTTACTTTTGGGCCACGAGCAGTACTTC. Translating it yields CASSPGLLLGHEQYF.